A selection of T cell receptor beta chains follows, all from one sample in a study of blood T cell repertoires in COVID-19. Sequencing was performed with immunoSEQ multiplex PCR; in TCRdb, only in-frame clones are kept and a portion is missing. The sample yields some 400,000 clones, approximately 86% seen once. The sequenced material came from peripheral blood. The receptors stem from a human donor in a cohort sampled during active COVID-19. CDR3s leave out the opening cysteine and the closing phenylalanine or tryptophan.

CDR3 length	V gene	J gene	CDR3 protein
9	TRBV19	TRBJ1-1	ASSIRAEAF
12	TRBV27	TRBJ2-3	ASRGLAGEKKQY
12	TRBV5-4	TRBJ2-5	ASSSPTGEETQY
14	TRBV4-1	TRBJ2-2	ASSRGSMGGTGELF
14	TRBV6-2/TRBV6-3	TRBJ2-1	ASSSGGTSYSNEQF
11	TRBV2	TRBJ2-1	ASTEGFPNEQF
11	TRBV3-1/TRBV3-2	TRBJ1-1	ASSPDSNTEAF
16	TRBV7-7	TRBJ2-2	ASSSSPSTTGGRGELF
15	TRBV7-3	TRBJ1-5	ASTWDRGFKINQPQH
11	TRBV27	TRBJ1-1	ASSQDRGAEAF
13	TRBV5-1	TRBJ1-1	ASSLEDRWNTEAF
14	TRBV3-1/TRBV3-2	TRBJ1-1	ASSPGEVTVDTEAF
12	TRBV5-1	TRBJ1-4	ASSFSGNNEKLF